Presented here are 8 T cell receptor beta chains from one specimen sequenced in a study of blood T cell repertoires in COVID-19. Some clones are missing from TCRdb's copy, which holds only in-frame ones; the method was immunoSEQ multiplex PCR. The sample yields fewer than 500,000 clones, about nine tenths seen once. Material for sequencing was peripheral blood. These receptors were obtained from a woman aged 30 to 39 with active or convalescent COVID-19.

The rearrangement uses TRBV10-2 and TRBJ2-7, with TRBD2 as a possible D gene (6 bases). Germline assignment: CDR1 WSHSY and CDR2 SAAADI. This CDR3 comprises 15 residues. V gave up 5 bases and J gave up 0 bases, with 14 bases separating them. CDR3 in DNA: TGCGCCAGCAGTCAGACTAGGGGAAGCTCCTACGAGCAGTACTTC. This sequence encodes CASSQTRGSSYEQYF.

This chain connects TRBV15 to TRBJ1-1; perhaps TRBD1 as D (6 bases). The CDR3 covers 15 residues. Between the trimmed V and J ends, which lost 3 bases and 0 bases, there was a span of 11 bases. The germline CDR1 and CDR2 sequences are LNHNV and YYDKDF (reference sequence). The CDR3 sequence is CATSRTGEMNTEAFF. For the CDR3, the DNA is TGTGCCACCAGCAGGACAGGCGAAATGAACACTGAAGCTTTCTTT.

The chain employs TRBV7-8 and TRBJ2-1; tentatively, D is TRBD2 (5 bases). The CDR3 loop spans 14 amino acids. V was trimmed by 0 bases and J by 3 bases, leaving 6 bases between them. Germline CDR1 reads SGHVS; CDR2 reads FQNEAQ. The CDR3 spells CASSLAGVYNEQFF. As DNA, the CDR3 is TGTGCCAGCAGCTTAGCGGGAGTCTACAATGAGCAGTTCTTC.

This chain joins TRBV11-2 and TRBJ2-2; D is ambiguous. The CDR3 is 15 amino acids. Germline CDR1 reads SGHAT; CDR2 reads FQNNGV. V gave up 0 bases and J gave up 4 bases, with 9 bases separating them. The CDR3 DNA reads as TGTGCCAGCAGCTTAGATAGTGTCCTCACCGGGGAGCTGTTTTTT. Protein sequence: CASSLDSVLTGELFF.

The CDR3 region is CASSIDRFNEKLFF. The DNA for the CDR3 is TGTGCCAGCAGTATAGACAGGTTTAATGAAAAACTGTTTTTT. This sequence joins TRBV6-6 and TRBJ1-4, with D maybe TRBD1 (6 bases). The V end was cut by 5 bases, the J end by 4 bases, with 11 bases between. The CDR3 has 14 amino acids. Germline CDR1 MNHNY, CDR2 SVGAGI (reference sequence).

The chain has TRBV13 and TRBJ2-7, with 11 bases that match TRBD1. The CDR3 is 15 amino acids. CDR1 is PRHDT and CDR2 is FYEKMQ in the germline V gene (reference sequence). Trimming took 4 bases from V and 6 from J; bases not matched to a gene: 8. CDR3 amino acids: CASSSAWTGGGEQYF. CDR3 DNA: TGTGCCAGCAGCTCCGCGTGGACAGGGGGCGGCGAGCAGTACTTC. The full variable domain, rest sourced from reference TRBV13 and TRBJ2-7, is AAGVIQSPRHLIKEKRETATLKCYPIPRHDTVYWYQQGPGQDPQFLISFYEKMQSDKGSIPDRFSAQQFSDYHSELNMSSLELGDSALYFCASSSAWTGGGEQYFGPGTRLTVT.

The J gene is TRBJ1-1, the V gene TRBV4-1, with no clear D. Trimming took 4 bases from V and 6 from J, leaving 12 bases between them. Germline values: CDR1 MGHRA, CDR2 YSYEKL. The CDR3 sequence is 13 residues long. The CDR3 sequence is CASSPTPLAEAFF. The CDR3 region has the DNA TGCGCCAGCAGCCCGACACCGTTGGCTGAAGCTTTCTTT.

The rearrangement uses TRBV25-1 and TRBJ1-4; TRBD1 agrees at 8 bases. Per germline, CDR1 MGHDK and CDR2 SYGVNS. This CDR3 contains 16 residues. The ends lost 2 bases at V and 3 bases at J; junction bases unmatched: 5. In DNA form, the CDR3 reads TGTGCCAGCAGTGAACTAGGACAGGGATCTAATGAAAAACTGTTTTTT. It specifies CASSELGQGSNEKLFF.